These 21 T cell receptor beta chains were sequenced from one sample in a study of T cells in Graves' hyperthyroidism and ophthalmopathy. Researchers took RNA transcripts and amplified the TCR beta CDR3 regions from them. With the HTBI primer set, the TCR CDR3 went through a first round of RT-PCR. TCRdb ran MiXCR on the multiplex PCR reads and lists one entry per CDR3 protein. In the table there are fewer than 700,000 distinct CDR3 sequences, around 15% of which are singletons. The material sequenced was blood. The receptors stem from a woman between 25 and 40 years old with Graves' hyperthyroidism.

As regards this clonotype: A much bigger clone sits one base away, suggesting this may be a read error. V and J are TRBV5-1 and TRBJ2-7, with D perhaps matching TRBD1 (7 bases). Looked up from germline, CDR1 is SGHRS and CDR2 is YFSETQ. CDR3 length equals 14 residues. The CDR3 DNA reads as TGCACCAGCGTCGGGCAGGGGGACTCCCACGAGCAGTACTTC. It encodes CTSVGQGDSHEQYF.

This clonotype was detected ten times or more. Here the CDR3 reads CASSEGRLAGTNEQFF. The CDR3 bases are TGTGCCAGCAGTGAAGGCCGACTAGCGGGAACCAATGAGCAGTTCTTC. The rearrangement links TRBV2 to TRBJ2-1, with TRBD2 identical over 11 bases. There are 16 residues in the CDR3. Per the germline V gene, CDR1 is SNHLY and CDR2 is FYNNEI. The J segment lost 6 bases and the V segment lost 1 base, leaving 5 bases of the junction unmatched.

This clonotype was found many times. CDR3 residues: CASKSGKSSTDTQYF. The CDR3, as DNA: TGTGCCAGCAAATCCGGGAAATCTAGCACAGATACGCAGTATTTT. The rearrangement joins TRBV6-1 to TRBJ2-3, with a possible D match to TRBD2 (5 bases). Germline CDR1 MNHNS, CDR2 SASEGT. Trimming took 7 bases from V and 0 from J, leaving 14 bases between them. This CDR3 has 15 amino acids.

The chain recombines TRBV9 with TRBJ2-7; possibly TRBD2 for D (6 bases). V lost 3 bases to trimming and J lost 3 bases, with 16 bases between them. The CDR3 spans 15 residues. CDR1 is SGDLS, CDR2 YYNGEE, per germline. CDR3: CASSELPSANYEQYF. CDR3 DNA sequence: TGTGCCAGCAGCGAACTACCTAGCGCCAACTACGAGCAGTACTTC.

This clonotype was counted ten times or more. The chain couples TRBV20-1 to TRBJ2-3; D perhaps matches TRBD1 (6 bases). The germline V gene encodes CDR1 DFQATT and CDR2 SNEGSKA (reference sequence). Between the trimmed V and J ends, which lost 6 bases and 0 bases, there was a span of 10 bases. This CDR3 contains 13 residues. CDR3 in amino acids: CSAARGSTDTQYF. CDR3 DNA sequence: TGCAGTGCCGCCAGGGGTAGCACAGATACGCAGTATTTT.

The CDR3 protein is CASSYGPDRSSYNEQFF. DNA of the CDR3: TGTGCCAGCAGTTACGGGCCGGACAGGAGCTCCTACAATGAGCAGTTCTTC. J is TRBJ2-1 and V is TRBV6-5, with 7 bases lining up with TRBD1. The CDR3 runs to 17 residues. The ends lost 2 bases at V and 0 bases at J; junction bases unmatched: 7. Germline V lookup: CDR1 MNHEY, CDR2 SVGAGI.

The rearrangement links TRBV10-3 to TRBJ1-2, with 9 bases identical to TRBD1. CDR3 size: 15 residues. J gave up 7 bases and V 2 bases, and 8 bases lay outside the gene matches. The V gene's germline CDR1 is ENHRY and CDR2 SYGVKD. The CDR3 bases are TGTGCCATCAGTGAGGTGACAGGGGGGATTAGTGGCTACACCTTC. Its translation is CAISEVTGGISGYTF.

The CDR3 region has the DNA TGCGCCAGCAGCTACCGGGACAGTGCCTACGAGCAGTACTTC. Amino acid sequence: CASSYRDSAYEQYF. The rearrangement uses TRBV5-1 and TRBJ2-7, with 7 bases that match TRBD1. The CDR3 spans 14 residues. With 3 bases clipped from V and 2 bases from J, the junction kept 5 bases outside the gene matches. Germline V gene data show CDR1 as SGHRS and CDR2 as YFSETQ.

This clonotype was observed a few times. The chain has TRBV7-2 and TRBJ2-1, with unresolved D. V lost 5 bases to trimming and J lost 4 bases, with 12 bases between them. This CDR3 comprises 14 residues. The germline gives CDR1 SGHTA, CDR2 FQGNSA. The CDR3 is CASSPSGQYNEQFF. Here the CDR3 DNA reads TGTGCCAGCAGCCCTTCCGGGCAGTACAATGAGCAGTTCTTC.

This clonotype was picked up many times. The chain is built from TRBV7-2 and TRBJ2-7; perhaps TRBD1 as D (5 bases). This CDR3 is built from 14 residues. Germline CDR1 is SGHTA and CDR2 is FQGNSA. The ends were cut back, 3 bases at V and 2 bases at J, with 11 bases in the middle. In nucleotides, the CDR3 is TGTGCCAGCAGCTTCCTGACAGTACCCTACGAGCAGTACTTC. This encodes CASSFLTVPYEQYF.

V is TRBV20-1 and J is TRBJ2-5; 7 nucleotides align to TRBD2. The trim removed 6 bases at V and 3 bases at J, leaving 10 bases unmatched. CDR1 and CDR2 from the germline V gene are DFQATT and SNEGSKA (reference sequence). The CDR3 runs to 14 residues. CDR3 protein: CSASTPRGEETQYF. For the CDR3, the DNA is TGCAGTGCCTCCACTCCCCGGGGGGAAGAGACCCAGTACTTC.

Many counts were recorded for this clonotype. The chain combines TRBV28 with TRBJ2-1; 10 bases match TRBD2. This CDR3 contains 16 residues. Germline lookup yields CDR1 MDHEN and CDR2 SYDVKM. V shed 6 bases, J shed 7 bases, and the junction held 12 bases outside the gene matches. In nucleotides, the CDR3 is TGTGCCAGCAGCTCAGGGGCCCTAGCGGGAGAGAATGAGCAGTTCTTC. Translating gives CASSSGALAGENEQFF.

The chain uses TRBV9 and TRBJ2-2; D not certain. Germline V lookup: CDR1 SGDLS, CDR2 YYNGEE. The CDR3 is made up of 15 amino acids. Deletions cut 3 bases from V and 4 bases from J, with 13 bases between. The CDR3 sequence: CASSALISGTGELFF. In DNA form, the CDR3 reads TGTGCCAGCAGCGCTCTTATCTCCGGCACCGGGGAGCTGTTTTTT.

In this sample, this clonotype turned up many times. V is TRBV7-8 and J is TRBJ2-7, with TRBD1 identical over 7 bases. With 5 bases clipped from V and 3 bases from J, the junction kept 4 bases outside the gene matches. In germline, CDR1 is SGHVS, CDR2 FQNEAQ. There are 13 residues in the CDR3. The CDR3 sequence: CASSGGQNYEQYF. Here the CDR3 DNA reads TGTGCCAGCAGCGGGGGACAGAACTACGAGCAGTACTTC.

This clonotype was found a few times. The V call is TRBV27, the J call TRBJ2-7; 8 bases match TRBD2. Per the germline V gene, CDR1 is MNHEY and CDR2 is SMNVEV (reference sequence). This CDR3 is 16 amino acids long. With 4 bases clipped from V and 3 bases from J, the junction kept 11 bases outside the gene matches. For the CDR3, the DNA is TGTGCCAGCAGTTCCGTCCCCGGGACTAGTATCTACGAGCAGTACTTC. It specifies CASSSVPGTSIYEQYF.

The rearrangement links TRBV28 to TRBJ2-7; 8 bases match TRBD2. The CDR3 has 13 amino acids. Per germline, CDR1 MDHEN and CDR2 SYDVKM. After removal of 6 bases from V and 6 bases from J, the junction contained 7 bases not matched to a gene. DNA of the CDR3: TGTGCCAGCAGCGGAGCGGGAGTTCGCGAGCAGTACTTC. Translated: CASSGAGVREQYF.

This clonotype was counted ten times or more. The chain employs TRBV27 and TRBJ1-5; D may be TRBD1 (6 bases). V was pared by 6 bases and J by 3 bases, with 12 bases between. This CDR3 is built from 14 residues. CDR1 MNHEY and CDR2 SMNVEV come from the germline V gene (reference sequence). CDR3 coding DNA: TGTGCCAGCAGACTAGGGGGAGACAATCAGCCCCAGCATTTT. Its translation: CASRLGGDNQPQHF.

The genes are TRBV7-9 and TRBJ2-3, with 7 bases lining up with TRBD2. CDR1 is SEHNR, CDR2 FQNEAQ, per germline (reference sequence). The ends lost 1 base at V and 5 bases at J; junction bases unmatched: 27. This CDR3 has 22 residues. CDR3 DNA: TGTGCCAGCAGCTTAGGTTCTTCTTCGTGGTCGGGAGGCCCAGGAGGTGGAGATACGCAGTATTTT. This sequence encodes CASSLGSSSWSGGPGGGDTQYF.

This clonotype has only a few counts. The chain carries TRBV19 and TRBJ1-5; D possibly corresponds to TRBD1 (5 bases). In germline, CDR1 is LNHDA, CDR2 SQIVND (reference sequence). The CDR3 sequence is 14 residues long. V was clipped by 7 bases and J by 3 bases, with 13 bases between them. The CDR3 spells CASKGERDNQPQHF. The DNA of the CDR3 is TGTGCCAGTAAAGGGGAACGGGACAATCAGCCCCAGCATTTT.

This clonotype was found a few times. The chain employs TRBV3-1 and TRBJ2-1; TRBD2 is a possible D gene (7 bases). Trimming took off 2 bases at V and 3 bases at J, with 14 bases between the two ends. Germline values: CDR1 LGHDT, CDR2 YNNKEL (reference sequence). CDR3 length equals 16 residues. The CDR3 loop reads CASSQKGGGHYNEQFF. The CDR3 region has the DNA TGTGCCAGCAGCCAAAAAGGGGGGGGGCACTACAATGAGCAGTTCTTC.

The chain's CDR3 is CASSQRREGGSTQYF. CDR3 nucleotide sequence: TGCGCCAGCAGCCAACGACGGGAGGGGGGTAGTACGCAGTATTTT. V is TRBV4-1 and J is TRBJ2-3; TRBD2 agrees at 8 bases. V was pared by 2 bases and J by 8 bases, with 9 bases of the junction left unmatched. The CDR3 is made up of 15 amino acids. Germline loops: CDR1 MGHRA, CDR2 YSYEKL.